A single sample is the source of the 22 T cell receptor beta chains below, sequenced in a study of T-cell memory formation after mild COVID-19. TCRdb reanalysed the 5' RACE reads using MiXCR and keeps one entry per CDR3 protein. The data contain just over 150,000 distinct CDR3 sequences, around 30% of them singletons. The sample comprised PBMCs or a T cell subset sorted from them (not recorded which). The receptors originated from an adult woman who had mild COVID-19 (a few samples of this study predate the infection). Cell type and time point are not known.

This clonotype has only a few counts. This chain joins TRBV2 and TRBJ2-3; D is tentatively TRBD1 or TRBD2 (7 bases each). Germline lookup yields CDR1 SNHLY and CDR2 FYNNEI. Trimming took off 7 bases at V and 2 bases at J, with 13 bases between the two ends. This CDR3 is 14 amino acids long. CDR3 DNA sequence: TGTGCCAGCATGGGAGGGACAGTCACAGATACGCAGTATTTT. As protein: CASMGGTVTDTQYF.

V and J are TRBV6-2 or TRBV6-3 and TRBJ2-1; tentatively, D is TRBD1 or TRBD2 (5 bases each). This CDR3 is built from 16 residues. V was cut by 8 bases and J by 9 bases, with 26 bases left in between. Per the germline V gene, CDR1 is MNHEY and CDR2 is SVGEGT. CDR3 coding DNA: TGTGCCAGCGGACGGAACAGAGGGGCACGTACTGTTGAGCAGTTCTTC. Residues: CASGRNRGARTVEQFF.

The chain combines TRBV7-7 with TRBJ2-5, with 8 bases that match TRBD1. Germline V gene lookup returns CDR1 SSHAT and CDR2 FNYEAQ (reference sequence). The V gene end was trimmed by 4 bases and the J gene end by 2 bases; junction bases not matched to a gene: 6. This CDR3 spans 15 amino acids. CDR3 protein: CASSSTGGSQETQYF. The CDR3 nucleotides read TGTGCCAGCAGCTCTACAGGGGGGTCACAAGAGACCCAGTACTTC.

The chain combines TRBV20-1 with TRBJ1-5, with 7 bases lining up with TRBD1. The trim removed 6 bases at V and 1 base at J, leaving 3 bases unmatched. CDR1 is DFQATT, CDR2 SNEGSKA, per germline (reference sequence). This CDR3 has 13 amino acids. CDR3 protein: CSAWTGSNQPQHF. DNA of the CDR3: TGCAGTGCATGGACAGGAAGCAATCAGCCCCAGCATTTT.

V usage is TRBV30 and J usage is TRBJ1-4, with D perhaps TRBD1 (5 bases). V was cut by 3 bases and J by 13 bases, with 21 bases left in between. The CDR3 is 14 residues long. Germline V gene lookup returns CDR1 GTSNPN and CDR2 SVGIG (reference sequence). Here the CDR3 reads CAWSRDPGPIRLFF. In DNA form, the CDR3 reads TGTGCCTGGAGCCGGGACCCGGGTCCGATCAGACTGTTTTTT.

The sample holds a few counts of this clonotype. The chain combines TRBV29-1 with TRBJ1-6; tentative D call: TRBD1 (5 bases). The germline V gene has CDR1 SQVTM and CDR2 ANQGSEA. This CDR3 has 13 amino acids. Trimming removed 4 bases from V and 9 bases from J, with 13 bases in between. CDR3 sequence reads: CSVGGGEGSPLHF. CDR3 nucleotides: TGCAGCGTTGGCGGGGGGGAAGGTTCACCCCTCCACTTT.

Only a few counts were recorded for this clonotype. CDR3 amino acids: CASSSSGLAGGTDTQYF. The CDR3 coding sequence is TGTGCCAGCAGTTCCTCGGGACTAGCGGGAGGCACAGATACGCAGTATTTT. This chain links TRBV28 with TRBJ2-3, with 14 bases that match TRBD2. The CDR3 loop spans 17 amino acids. After removal of 4 bases from V and 1 base from J, the junction contained 4 bases not matched to a gene. CDR1 is MDHEN, CDR2 SYDVKM, per germline.

The gene calls are TRBV18 and TRBJ1-5; no definite D call. Per germline, CDR1 KGHSH and CDR2 LQKENI. This CDR3 spans 13 amino acids. The germline V and J ends were trimmed by 3 bases and 8 bases, with 11 bases remaining between them. The CDR3 loop reads CASSPQWLEPQHF. In DNA form, the CDR3 reads TGTGCCAGCTCACCGCAGTGGCTTGAGCCCCAGCATTTT. Variable domain in full (rest from reference TRBV18 and TRBJ1-5): NAGVMQNPRHLVRRRGQEARLRCSPMKGHSHVYWYRQLPEEGLKFMVYLQKENIIDESGMPKERFSAEFPKEGPSILRIQQVVRGDSAAYFCASSPQWLEPQHFGDGTRLSIL.

The CDR3 DNA is TGTGCCAGCAGTTTGGTGACAGGGACTGGAAACACCATATATTTT. Residues: CASSLVTGTGNTIYF. This chain connects TRBV12-3 or TRBV12-4 to TRBJ1-3, with 7 bases fitting TRBD1. The CDR3 has 15 amino acids. V lost 3 bases and J lost 2; bases outside the gene matches: 4.

V gene TRBV11-2 combines with J gene TRBJ1-1; 7 bases are shared with TRBD1. CDR3 length: 17 amino acids. Trimming at V came to 5 bases and at J to 6 bases, leaving 18 bases not matched to a gene. CDR1 SGHAT and CDR2 FQNNGV come from the germline V gene. This chain's CDR3 is CASSTETGFFAAAEAFF. In DNA form, the CDR3 reads TGTGCCAGCAGCACAGAGACAGGGTTTTTTGCCGCGGCTGAAGCTTTCTTT.

Only a few counts were recorded for this clonotype. V is TRBV4-2 and J is TRBJ2-6; TRBD2 might be the D (5 bases). The germline V and J ends were trimmed by 1 base and 0 bases, with 10 bases remaining between them. This CDR3 has 17 amino acids. CDR1 LGHNA and CDR2 YNFKEQ come from the germline V gene. The chain's CDR3 is CASSQAAGNSGANVLTF. The CDR3 DNA sequence: TGTGCCAGCAGCCAAGCGGCGGGTAACTCTGGGGCCAACGTCCTGACTTTC.

The genes are TRBV15 and TRBJ1-1; maybe TRBD1 (5 bases). CDR3 length: 16 amino acids. The germline CDR1 and CDR2 sequences are LNHNV and YYDKDF (reference sequence). V was clipped by 0 bases and J by 3 bases, with 14 bases between them. In nucleotides, the CDR3 is TGTGCCACCAGCAGAGATCGCGAAGGAGGGGACACTGAAGCTTTCTTT. This translates into CATSRDREGGDTEAFF.

The CDR3 sequence: CASSQQAGTGDSPLHF. The CDR3 nucleotides are TGCGCCAGCAGCCAGCAGGCCGGGACAGGGGATTCACCCCTCCACTTT. The V and J genes are TRBV4-1 and TRBJ1-6; 10 positions agree with TRBD1. Germline CDR1 is MGHRA and CDR2 is YSYEKL. Trimming removed 3 bases from V and 8 bases from J; junction bases left unmatched: 7. CDR3 length equals 16 residues.

This clonotype was seen a few times. The chain combines TRBV6-2 or TRBV6-3 with TRBJ2-7; perhaps TRBD2 as D (5 bases). With 5 bases removed from V and 0 bases from J, the gap between germline ends came to 14 bases. The CDR3 is made up of 15 amino acids. Germline V gene data show CDR1 as MNHEY and CDR2 as SVGEGT. The CDR3 loop is CASSPMRVVSYEQYF. In DNA form, the CDR3 reads TGTGCCAGCAGTCCTATGAGGGTTGTCTCCTACGAGCAGTACTTC.

The chain couples TRBV2 to TRBJ1-6, with 8 nucleotides matching TRBD1. The CDR3 is made up of 16 amino acids. The trim removed 6 bases at V and 5 bases at J, leaving 9 bases unmatched. Germline CDR1 is SNHLY and CDR2 is FYNNEI. The CDR3 is CASSLQGVKHNSPLHF. The CDR3 nucleotides read TGTGCCAGCAGCCTACAGGGGGTTAAACATAATTCACCCCTCCACTTT.

Ten or more counts support this clonotype. The chain has TRBV7-2 and TRBJ2-7; D is ambiguous. Per the germline V gene, CDR1 is SGHTA and CDR2 is FQGNSA. This CDR3 comprises 12 residues. V dropped 2 bases and J dropped 0 bases, with 2 bases sitting between them. The CDR3 DNA reads as TGTGCCAGCAGCTTAACCTCCTACGAGCAGTACTTC. Translation gives CASSLTSYEQYF. Full variable domain (remainder filled in from reference TRBV7-2 and TRBJ2-7): GAGVSQSPSNKVTEKGKDVELRCDPISGHTALYWYRQSLGQGLEFLIYFQGNSAPDKSGLPSDRFSAERTGGSVSTLTIQRTQQEDSAVYLCASSLTSYEQYFGPGTRLTVT.

The table lists this clonotype with a few counts. The J gene is TRBJ1-3, the V gene TRBV30, with D hard to call. The CDR3 sequence is 13 residues long. Trimming took off 3 bases at V and 0 bases at J, with 6 bases between the two ends. Germline V lookup: CDR1 GTSNPN, CDR2 SVGIG (reference sequence). CDR3 coding DNA: TGTGCCTGGAGCGCATCCTCTGGAAACACCATATATTTT. It is translated as CAWSASSGNTIYF.

J is TRBJ2-7 and V is TRBV4-2, with 7 bases matching TRBD1. This CDR3 has 15 residues. Germline trimming cut 6 bases from V and 1 base from J; bases unmatched to any gene: 9. Germline V gene data show CDR1 as LGHNA and CDR2 as YNFKEQ. The chain's CDR3 is CASSISSGQSYEQYF. CDR3 DNA sequence: TGTGCCAGCAGTATCTCCTCGGGACAGTCCTACGAGCAGTACTTC.

This clonotype was seen many times. The V gene is TRBV4-3, the J gene TRBJ1-5; D may be TRBD1 (6 bases). V shed 0 bases and J shed 3 bases, with 9 bases lying between them. The germline V gene has CDR1 LGHNA and CDR2 YSLEER. The CDR3 loop spans 15 amino acids. Here the CDR3 DNA reads TGCGCCAGCAGCCAAGAGCAGGGGAACAATCAGCCCCAGCATTTT. This translates into CASSQEQGNNQPQHF.

The chain recombines TRBV29-1 with TRBJ2-2, with D maybe TRBD2 (6 bases). Trimming cost V 2 bases and J 1 base, with 14 bases left between them. The CDR3 covers 16 residues. Germline assignment: CDR1 SQVTM and CDR2 ANQGSEA. In DNA, the CDR3 is TGCAGCGTTGAACCTCCTGGAGGGCGGAACACCGGGGAGCTGTTTTTT. Its translation: CSVEPPGGRNTGELFF.

This clonotype has just a few counts. V usage is TRBV5-1 and J usage is TRBJ1-5; D is perhaps TRBD1 (6 bases). V was clipped by 4 bases and J by 6 bases, with 17 bases between them. Germline V gene data show CDR1 as SGHRS and CDR2 as YFSETQ. The CDR3 covers 15 residues. CDR3 region: CASSPEAGGGQPQHF. The CDR3 bases are TGCGCCAGCAGCCCGGAGGCGGGGGGCGGTCAGCCCCAGCATTTT.

In its sample, this clonotype was seen a few times. The V gene is TRBV6-6, the J gene TRBJ2-7; 9 bases map to TRBD1. Germline-derived CDR1 and CDR2 are MNHNY and SVGAGI (reference sequence). After removal of 6 bases from V and 0 bases from J, the junction contained 6 bases not matched to a gene. The CDR3 is 15 amino acids. The CDR3 DNA reads TGTGCCAGCAGGGCGACAGGGGGGGACTCCTACGAGCAGTACTTC. Its protein is CASRATGGDSYEQYF.